The next 24 T cell receptor beta chains were all read from a single sample in a study of blood T cell repertoires in COVID-19. Only in-frame clones appear in the TCRdb table, and some are missing; sequencing was by immunoSEQ multiplex PCR. The repertoire holds some 300,000 clones, with 88% as singletons. The sample taken for sequencing was PBMCs or T cells enriched from blood (not recorded which). All receptors come from an older woman in a cohort exposed to, infected with or recovered from COVID-19 (not recorded which).

This clone was detected only once. V gene TRBV5-8 combines with J gene TRBJ1-6; possibly TRBD1 for D (6 bases). The CDR3 is made up of 15 amino acids. Germline CDR1 SGHTS, CDR2 YDEGEE. The V end was cut by 5 bases, the J end by 9 bases, with 18 bases between. The CDR3: CASSTGRRRSSPLHF. CDR3 coding DNA: TGTGCCAGCAGTACAGGGAGAAGACGTAGTTCACCCCTCCACTTT.

For the CDR3, the DNA is TGTGCCAGCAGTCCCGGGGGCTATGGCTACACCTTC. It codes for CASSPGGYGYTF. The chain employs TRBV12-3 or TRBV12-4 and TRBJ1-2; possibly TRBD1 for D (5 bases). The CDR3 covers 12 residues. V was cut by 5 bases and J by 4 bases, with 8 bases left in between.

The chain recombines TRBV24-1 with TRBJ2-4; 7 nucleotides line up with TRBD2. Germline V gene data show CDR1 as KGHDR and CDR2 as SFDVKD. V trimming: 2 bases; J trimming: 5 bases; junction bases outside the gene matches: 8. This CDR3 has 16 residues. The CDR3 here is CATSDSGGKRENIQYF. Written as DNA, the CDR3 is TGTGCCACCAGTGATTCGGGGGGAAAAAGAGAAAACATTCAGTACTTC.

The chain uses TRBV6-5 and TRBJ2-1, with no clear D. CDR1 is MNHEY and CDR2 is SVGAGI in the germline V gene. Between the trimmed V and J ends, which lost 2 bases and 2 bases, there was a span of 7 bases. The CDR3 covers 14 residues. The CDR3 bases are TGTGCCAGCAGTTACGTGAGTGCCTACAATGAGCAGTTCTTC. Its translation: CASSYVSAYNEQFF.

CDR3 residues: CASSQDSGQGNSPLHF. For the CDR3, the DNA is TGCGCCAGCAGCCAAGATTCCGGACAGGGTAATTCACCCCTCCACTTT. The chain couples TRBV4-3 to TRBJ1-6; 8 bases line up with TRBD1. Germline CDR1 and CDR2: LGHNA and YSLEER. This CDR3 is built from 16 residues. V was pared by 0 bases and J by 6 bases, with 4 bases of the junction left unmatched.

CDR3 amino acids: CASSLQSYEQYF. The CDR3 bases are TGTGCCAGCAGCTTGCAGTCCTACGAGCAGTACTTC. The chain joins TRBV5-5 to TRBJ2-7; D call uncertain. Trimming cost V 1 base and J 1 base, with 3 bases left between them. The CDR3 has 12 amino acids. CDR1 and CDR2 from the germline V gene are SGHKS and YYEKEE (reference sequence).

V gene TRBV2 combines with J gene TRBJ2-4; TRBD2 matches 12 bases. J lost 1 base, V lost 6 bases, and 1 base had no gene match. The CDR3 sequence is 15 residues long. Germline CDR1 and CDR2: SNHLY and FYNNEI. The CDR3 region has the DNA TGTGCCAGCAGGGGACTAGCGGGTGCCAAAAACATTCAGTACTTC. Its translation is CASRGLAGAKNIQYF.

This rearrangement joins TRBV3-1 (or the pseudogene TRBV3-2) to TRBJ2-7, with TRBD1 matching over 9 bases. Germline assignment: CDR1 LGHDT and CDR2 YNNKEL (reference sequence). V gave up 4 bases and J gave up 4 bases; unmatched junction bases: 14. The CDR3 length is 17 residues. CDR3: CASSPKPYGTGIYEQYF. For the CDR3, the DNA is TGTGCCAGCAGCCCCAAACCATACGGGACAGGGATTTACGAGCAGTACTTC.

V is TRBV28 and J is TRBJ1-5; 8 nucleotides line up with TRBD1. The germline CDR1 and CDR2 sequences are MDHEN and SYDVKM. The ends lost 7 bases at V and 6 bases at J; junction bases unmatched: 5. This CDR3 has 13 residues. CDR3 DNA: TGTGCCAGCATCTCAGGGGGCCCTCAGCCCCAGCATTTT. This sequence encodes CASISGGPQPQHF.

The chain has TRBV2 and TRBJ2-1; TRBD1 matches at 7 bases. This CDR3 is built from 15 residues. V lost 6 bases to trimming and J lost 0 bases; unmatched junction nucleotides: 5. The germline V gene has CDR1 SNHLY and CDR2 FYNNEI. CDR3 region: CASSMTGSSYNEQFF. The CDR3 region has the DNA TGTGCCAGCAGCATGACAGGGAGCTCCTACAATGAGCAGTTCTTC. Together with reference TRBV2 and TRBJ2-1, the CDR3 gives the full variable domain: EPEVTQTPSHQVTQMGQEVILRCVPISNHLYFYWYRQILGQKVEFLVSFYNNEISEKSEIFDDQFSVERPDGSNFTLKIRSTKLEDSAMYFCASSMTGSSYNEQFFGPGTRLTVL.

The chain employs TRBV29-1 and TRBJ2-1; D is unclear. Per germline, CDR1 SQVTM and CDR2 ANQGSEA. The germline V and J ends were trimmed by 7 bases and 2 bases, with 15 bases remaining between them. The CDR3 totals 14 residues. The CDR3 region is CSASGLATYNEQFF. CDR3 nucleotides: TGCAGCGCTTCTGGCCTGGCCACCTACAATGAGCAGTTCTTC.

The V call is TRBV7-2, the J call TRBJ2-3, with 8 bases aligning to TRBD2. V was pared by 6 bases and J by 0 bases, with 8 bases of the junction left unmatched. The germline gives CDR1 SGHTA, CDR2 FQGNSA. The CDR3 sequence is 16 residues long. Here the CDR3 DNA reads TGTGCCAGCAGGCCGATTAGCGGGATTAGCACAGATACGCAGTATTTT. Its translation: CASRPISGISTDTQYF.

V is TRBV15 and J is TRBJ1-1; D remains ambiguous. The germline V gene encodes CDR1 LNHNV and CDR2 YYDKDF (reference sequence). CDR3 size: 14 residues. The V end lost 0 bases, the J end lost 3 bases, and 8 bases lay between the germline ends. The CDR3 here is CATSRDGVDTEAFF. CDR3 in DNA: TGTGCCACCAGCAGAGATGGAGTTGACACTGAAGCTTTCTTT. The full variable domain, with the rest looked up from reference TRBV15 and TRBJ1-1, is DAMVIQNPRYQVTQFGKPVTLSCSQTLNHNVMYWYQQKSSQAPKLLFHYYDKDFNNEADTPDNFQSRRPNTSFCFLDIRSPGLGDTAMYLCATSRDGVDTEAFFGQGTRLTVV.

In nucleotides, the CDR3 is TGTGCCATCAGTGAGTTGGAGTATACGCAGTATTTT. Its protein product is CAISELEYTQYF. This chain uses TRBV10-3 with TRBJ2-3; D call uncertain. Germline CDR1 reads ENHRY; CDR2 reads SYGVKD. CDR3 length equals 12 residues. The ends were cut back, 1 base at V and 7 bases at J, with 6 bases in the middle.

There are a few counts of this clone. The rearrangement uses TRBV11-2 and TRBJ2-7, with 12 bases matching TRBD2. The CDR3 runs to 14 residues. The V and J ends lost 6 bases and 2 bases, in that order; junction bases with no gene match: 2. Germline V gene data show CDR1 as SGHAT and CDR2 as FQNNGV. DNA for the CDR3: TGTGCCAGCAGACCTAGCGGGAGGGCCTACGAGCAGTACTTC. Its protein is CASRPSGRAYEQYF.

This sequence joins TRBV19 and TRBJ1-2; no firm D call. This CDR3 has 16 amino acids. Germline CDR1 is LNHDA and CDR2 is SQIVND (reference sequence). The V end was cut by 0 bases, the J end by 1 base, with 12 bases between. CDR3 bases: TGTGCCAGTAGTATAGAGAGACCGGGAGGTAACTATGGCTACACCTTC. It is translated as CASSIERPGGNYGYTF.

The chain combines TRBV2 with TRBJ1-2; 12 nucleotides agree with TRBD1. The CDR3 length is 15 residues. V was clipped by 8 bases and J by 7 bases; unmatched bases: 11. Germline values: CDR1 SNHLY, CDR2 FYNNEI. DNA of the CDR3: TGTGCCAGCCGGGACAGGGGGCGCGGAGGTCGTGGCTACACCTTC. Translation: CASRDRGRGGRGYTF.

This clone was seen once. CDR3 nucleotide sequence: TGTGCCAGCTCACCCAGGGGTGACACTGAAGCTTTCTTT. It is translated as CASSPRGDTEAFF. The chain is built from TRBV18 and TRBJ1-1, with a possible D match to TRBD1 (6 bases). V was cut by 3 bases and J by 3 bases, with 8 bases left in between. Germline CDR1 is KGHSH and CDR2 is LQKENI. This CDR3 contains 13 residues.

The V and J genes are TRBV18 and TRBJ1-2; D possibly corresponds to TRBD1 (5 bases). This CDR3 contains 14 residues. Germline values: CDR1 KGHSH, CDR2 LQKENI. Trimming removed 5 bases at V and 8 bases at J, with 18 bases between. The DNA for the CDR3 is TGTGCCAGCTCAGGAGGGGACTACGCGAGCGGCTACACCTTC. Protein: CASSGGDYASGYTF.

This clone was counted a single time. The rearrangement joins TRBV2 to TRBJ1-1, with D possibly TRBD1 on 6 matching bases. There are 15 residues in the CDR3. CDR1 and CDR2 (germline): SNHLY, FYNNEI. Deletions cut 7 bases from V and 4 bases from J, with 19 bases between. The CDR3 DNA follows: TGTGCCAGCACCGGAGCCTCTGTACAGGGCACTGAAGCTTTCTTT. Protein: CASTGASVQGTEAFF.

The V and J genes are TRBV7-9 and TRBJ1-2; maybe TRBD1 (5 bases). The germline V and J ends were trimmed by 8 bases and 0 bases, with 13 bases remaining between them. Germline-derived CDR1 and CDR2 are SEHNR and FQNEAQ (reference sequence). The length of the CDR3 is 14 residues. The CDR3 is CASHQTGSNYGYTF. CDR3 DNA: TGTGCCAGCCACCAAACAGGATCTAACTATGGCTACACCTTC.

This chain links TRBV11-1 with TRBJ1-6; no definite D call. The V and J ends lost 5 bases and 10 bases respectively, with 15 bases between them. The CDR3 runs to 14 residues. Germline loops: CDR1 SGHAT, CDR2 FQDESV (reference sequence). The CDR3 region is CASSEGTVLSPLHF. The DNA of the CDR3 is TGTGCCAGCAGCGAGGGTACGGTTTTGTCACCCCTCCACTTT.

The V call is TRBV7-9, the J call TRBJ1-6, with TRBD1 identical over 11 bases. The CDR3 is 15 amino acids. The junction had 0 bases not matched to a gene; V was cut back by 1 base and J by 7 bases. The germline V gene encodes CDR1 SEHNR and CDR2 FQNEAQ (reference sequence). The CDR3 loop is CASSLGDRGNSPLHF. In DNA, the CDR3 is TGTGCCAGCAGCTTAGGGGACAGGGGGAATTCACCCCTCCACTTT.

This rearrangement joins TRBV10-1 to TRBJ2-7, with 10 nucleotides matching TRBD1. This CDR3 spans 14 amino acids. Trimming at V came to 4 bases and at J to 0 bases, leaving 0 bases not matched to a gene. CDR1 and CDR2 from the germline V gene are WNHNN and SYGVQD (reference sequence). CDR3 nucleotide sequence: TGCGCCAGCAGTGGGGACAGGGGCTCCTACGAGCAGTACTTC. It specifies CASSGDRGSYEQYF.